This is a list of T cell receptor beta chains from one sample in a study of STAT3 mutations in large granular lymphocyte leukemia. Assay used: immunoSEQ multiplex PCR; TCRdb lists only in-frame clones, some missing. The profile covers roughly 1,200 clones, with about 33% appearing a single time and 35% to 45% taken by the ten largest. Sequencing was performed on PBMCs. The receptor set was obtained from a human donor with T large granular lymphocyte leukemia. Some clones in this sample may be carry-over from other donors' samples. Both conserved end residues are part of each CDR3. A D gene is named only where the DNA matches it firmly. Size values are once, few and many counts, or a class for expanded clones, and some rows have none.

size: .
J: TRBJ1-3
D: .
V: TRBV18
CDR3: CASSPPDVYSGNTIYF
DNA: TGTGCCAGCTCACCCCCTGACGTCTACTCTGGAAACACCATATATTTT

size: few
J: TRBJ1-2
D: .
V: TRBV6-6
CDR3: CASSWTATYGYTF
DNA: TGTGCCAGCTCGTGGACCGCTACCTATGGCTACACCTTC

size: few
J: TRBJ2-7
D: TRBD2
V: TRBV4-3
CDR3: CASSQDESGRGEQYF
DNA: TGCGCCAGCAGCCAAGACGAAAGCGGGAGAGGGGAGCAGTACTTC

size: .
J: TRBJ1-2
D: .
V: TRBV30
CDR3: CATGGGRNGYTF
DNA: TGTGCCACCGGCGGGGGTAGGAATGGCTACACCTTC

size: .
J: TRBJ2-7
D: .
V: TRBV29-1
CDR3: CSVSDWYEQYF
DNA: TGCAGCGTCTCAGACTGGTACGAGCAGTACTTC

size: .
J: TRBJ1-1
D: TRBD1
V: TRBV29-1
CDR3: CSVEEPGQGAPGRAFF
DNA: TGCAGCGTTGAAGAACCGGGACAGGGGGCGCCCGGGAGGGCTTTCTTT

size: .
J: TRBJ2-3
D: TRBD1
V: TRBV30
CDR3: CAWRGQADTQYF
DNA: TGTGCCTGGAGGGGACAGGCAGATACGCAGTATTTT

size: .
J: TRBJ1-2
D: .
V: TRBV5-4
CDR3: CASSSGAARANYGYTF
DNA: TGTGCCAGCAGCTCCGGCGCTGCCAGGGCCAACTATGGCTACACCTTC

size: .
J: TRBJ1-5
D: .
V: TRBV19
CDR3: CASRGWNPQGSNQPQHF
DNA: TGTGCCAGTAGGGGTTGGAACCCTCAGGGGAGCAATCAGCCCCAGCATTTT

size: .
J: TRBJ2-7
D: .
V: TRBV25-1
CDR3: CASKAASDEQYF
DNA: TGTGCCAGCAAAGCCGCATCTGACGAGCAGTACTTC

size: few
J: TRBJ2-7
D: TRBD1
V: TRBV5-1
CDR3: CASSPLGTGGYEQYF
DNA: TGCGCCAGCAGCCCCTTAGGGACAGGGGGCTACGAGCAGTACTTC

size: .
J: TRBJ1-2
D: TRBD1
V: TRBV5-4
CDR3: CASSSPLGQGNYGYTF
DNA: TGTGCCAGCAGCTCCCCTCTCGGACAGGGCAACTATGGCTACACCTTC

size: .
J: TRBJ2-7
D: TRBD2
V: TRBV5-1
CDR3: CASSSRGTSGAGLYEQYF
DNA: TGCGCCAGCAGCTCCCGAGGGACTAGCGGGGCAGGGCTCTACGAGCAGTACTTC

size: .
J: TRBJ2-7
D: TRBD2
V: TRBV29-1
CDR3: CSVELAGDNEQYF
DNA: TGCAGCGTTGAGCTAGCGGGAGACAACGAGCAGTACTTC

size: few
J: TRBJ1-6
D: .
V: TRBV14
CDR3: CASSQPFLQGDNSPLHF
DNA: TGTGCCAGCAGCCAACCATTCCTACAGGGAGATAATTCACCCCTCCACTTT

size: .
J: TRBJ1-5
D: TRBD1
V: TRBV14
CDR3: CASSLTGGNQPQHF
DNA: TGTGCCAGCAGCCTAACAGGGGGCAATCAGCCCCAGCATTTT

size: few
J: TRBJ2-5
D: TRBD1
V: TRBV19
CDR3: CASSSPGQQETQYF
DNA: TGTGCCAGTAGTTCACCGGGACAGCAAGAGACCCAGTACTTC

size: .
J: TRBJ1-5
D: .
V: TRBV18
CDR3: CASSPREVYSNQPQHF
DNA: TGTGCCAGCTCACCACGAGAAGTATATAGCAATCAGCCCCAGCATTTT

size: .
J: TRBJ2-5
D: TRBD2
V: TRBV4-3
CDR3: CASSQEVPGLAGGGETQYF
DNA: TGCGCCAGCAGCCAAGAAGTCCCCGGACTAGCGGGAGGTGGAGAGACCCAGTACTTC

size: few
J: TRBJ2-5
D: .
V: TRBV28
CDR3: CASSLRGLKETQYF
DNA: TGTGCCAGCAGTTTACGGGGGCTTAAGGAGACCCAGTACTTC

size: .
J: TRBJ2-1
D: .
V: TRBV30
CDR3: CAWSKRLGEQFF
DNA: TGTGCCTGGAGTAAGCGGTTGGGTGAGCAGTTCTTC

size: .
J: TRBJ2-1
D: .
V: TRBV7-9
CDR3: CASSPQGNEQFF
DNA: TGTGCCAGCAGCCCCCAGGGCAATGAGCAGTTCTTC

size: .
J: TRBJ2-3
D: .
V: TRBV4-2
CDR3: CASSQDNLDYPDTQYF
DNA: TGTGCCAGCAGCCAAGATAACTTGGACTACCCAGATACGCAGTATTTT

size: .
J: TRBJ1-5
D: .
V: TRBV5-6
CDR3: CASSLGSNQPQHF
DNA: TGTGCCAGCAGTCTGGGGTCCAATCAGCCCCAGCATTTT

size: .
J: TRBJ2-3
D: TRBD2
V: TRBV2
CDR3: CASSVAGGDTDTQYF
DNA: TGTGCCAGCAGTGTAGCGGGAGGCGACACAGATACGCAGTATTTT

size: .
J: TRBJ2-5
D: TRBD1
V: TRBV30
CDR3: CAWSTYRGRETQYF
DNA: TGTGCCTGGAGTACCTACAGGGGGCGTGAGACCCAGTACTTC

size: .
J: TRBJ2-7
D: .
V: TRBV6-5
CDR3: CASSYSSQNSYEQYF
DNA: TGTGCCAGCAGTTACTCAAGCCAGAACTCCTACGAGCAGTACTTC

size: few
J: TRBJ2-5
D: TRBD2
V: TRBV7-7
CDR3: CASSFDTSGETQYF
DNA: TGTGCCAGCAGCTTCGACACTAGCGGAGAGACCCAGTACTTC

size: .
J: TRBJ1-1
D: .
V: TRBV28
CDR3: CASSSPGMGNTEAFF
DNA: TGTGCCAGCAGTTCCCCAGGGATGGGGAACACTGAAGCTTTCTTT

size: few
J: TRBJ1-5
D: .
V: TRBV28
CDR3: CASALGQGQQPQHF
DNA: TGTGCCAGCGCTTTGGGGCAGGGACAACAGCCCCAGCATTTT

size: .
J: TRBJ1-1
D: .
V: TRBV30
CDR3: CAWRSPGENTEAFF
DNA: TGTGCCTGGAGAAGTCCAGGGGAGAACACTGAAGCTTTCTTT

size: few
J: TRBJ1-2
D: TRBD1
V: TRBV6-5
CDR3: CASRRQGGYTF
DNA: TGTGCCAGCAGACGACAGGGTGGCTACACCTTC

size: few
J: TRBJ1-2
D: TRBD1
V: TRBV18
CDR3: CASSPGQGIGANYGYTF
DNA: TGTGCCAGCTCCCCCGGACAGGGGATCGGCGCTAACTATGGCTACACCTTC

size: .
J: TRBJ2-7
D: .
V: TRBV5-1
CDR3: CASSLDSRYYEQYF
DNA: TGCGCCAGCAGCCTGGACAGCCGATACTACGAGCAGTACTTC

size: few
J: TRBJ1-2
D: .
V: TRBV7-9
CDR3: CASSLTTGYYGYTF
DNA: TGTGCCAGCAGCTTAACTACAGGGTACTATGGCTACACCTTC

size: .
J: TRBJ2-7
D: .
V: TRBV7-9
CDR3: CASSAAYEQYF
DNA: TGTGCCAGCAGCGCCGCTTACGAGCAGTACTTC

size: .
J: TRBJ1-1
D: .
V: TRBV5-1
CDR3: CASSADRNTEAFF
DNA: TGCGCCAGCAGCGCGGACAGGAACACTGAAGCTTTCTTT

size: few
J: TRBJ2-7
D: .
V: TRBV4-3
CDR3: CASSRQIGGVGQGADLYF
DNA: .

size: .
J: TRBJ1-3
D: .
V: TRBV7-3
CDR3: CASSFGVASGNTIYF
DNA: TGTGCCAGCAGCTTCGGGGTCGCGTCCGGAAACACCATATATTTT

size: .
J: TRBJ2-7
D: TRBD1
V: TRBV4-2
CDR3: CASSPTGAYEQYF
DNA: TGTGCCAGCAGCCCGACAGGGGCCTACGAGCAGTACTTC

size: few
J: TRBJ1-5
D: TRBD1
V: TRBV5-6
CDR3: CASSLGTGIGNQPQHF
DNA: TGTGCCAGCAGCCTAGGGACAGGGATTGGTAATCAGCCCCAGCATTTT

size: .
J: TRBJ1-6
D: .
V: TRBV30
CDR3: CAWSARTSYNSPLHF
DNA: TGTGCCTGGAGTGCCAGGACCTCCTATAATTCACCCCTCCACTTT

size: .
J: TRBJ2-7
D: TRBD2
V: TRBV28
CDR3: CASSARAGGARRQYF
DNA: TGTGCCAGCAGTGCCCGAGCGGGAGGCGCCCGACGGCAGTACTTC

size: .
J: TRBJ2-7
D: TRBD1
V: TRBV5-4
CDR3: CASSFYRGENEQYF
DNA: TGTGCCAGCAGCTTCTACAGGGGGGAGAACGAGCAGTACTTC

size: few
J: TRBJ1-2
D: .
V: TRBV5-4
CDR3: CASSGLLYGYTF
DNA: TGTGCCAGCAGCGGACTGCTCTATGGCTACACCTTC